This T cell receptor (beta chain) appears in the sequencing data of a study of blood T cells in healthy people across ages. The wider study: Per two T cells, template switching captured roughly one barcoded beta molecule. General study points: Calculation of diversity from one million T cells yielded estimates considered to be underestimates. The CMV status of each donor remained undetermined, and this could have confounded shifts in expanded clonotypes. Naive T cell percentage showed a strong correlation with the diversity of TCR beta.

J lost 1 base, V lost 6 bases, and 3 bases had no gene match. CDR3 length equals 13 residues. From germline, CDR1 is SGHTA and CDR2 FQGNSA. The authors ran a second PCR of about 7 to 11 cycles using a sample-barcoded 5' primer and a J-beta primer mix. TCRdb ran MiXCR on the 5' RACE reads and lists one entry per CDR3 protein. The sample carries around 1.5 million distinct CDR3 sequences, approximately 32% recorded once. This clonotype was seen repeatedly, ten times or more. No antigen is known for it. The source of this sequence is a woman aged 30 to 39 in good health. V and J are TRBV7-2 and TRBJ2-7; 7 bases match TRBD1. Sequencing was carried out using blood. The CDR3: CASRKQGSYEQYF. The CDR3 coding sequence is TGTGCCAGCAGGAAACAGGGGTCCTACGAGCAGTACTTC.